The source of this T cell receptor (beta chain) is a study of response to subunit inactivated influenza vaccine. The CDR3 is 16 residues long. Germline-derived CDR1 and CDR2 are SGHDN and FVKESK. Trimming took 5 bases from V and 6 from J; bases not matched to a gene: 9. From the RT-PCR reads, TCRdb called clonotypes with MiXCR, one entry per CDR3 protein. The profile shows 530,000 or so distinct CDR3 sequences, approximately 15% of them singletons. The J gene is TRBJ2-1, the V gene TRBV14; 11 nucleotides match TRBD2. The source of this sequence is a man aged 50 to 60 who received an inactivated influenza vaccine. Sequences were derived from PBMCs from blood, sampled 11 to 12 days after vaccination. CDR3 residues: CASSVDGTSGSNEQFF. DNA of the CDR3: TGTGCCAGCAGCGTCGACGGGACTAGCGGTTCCAATGAGCAGTTCTTC.